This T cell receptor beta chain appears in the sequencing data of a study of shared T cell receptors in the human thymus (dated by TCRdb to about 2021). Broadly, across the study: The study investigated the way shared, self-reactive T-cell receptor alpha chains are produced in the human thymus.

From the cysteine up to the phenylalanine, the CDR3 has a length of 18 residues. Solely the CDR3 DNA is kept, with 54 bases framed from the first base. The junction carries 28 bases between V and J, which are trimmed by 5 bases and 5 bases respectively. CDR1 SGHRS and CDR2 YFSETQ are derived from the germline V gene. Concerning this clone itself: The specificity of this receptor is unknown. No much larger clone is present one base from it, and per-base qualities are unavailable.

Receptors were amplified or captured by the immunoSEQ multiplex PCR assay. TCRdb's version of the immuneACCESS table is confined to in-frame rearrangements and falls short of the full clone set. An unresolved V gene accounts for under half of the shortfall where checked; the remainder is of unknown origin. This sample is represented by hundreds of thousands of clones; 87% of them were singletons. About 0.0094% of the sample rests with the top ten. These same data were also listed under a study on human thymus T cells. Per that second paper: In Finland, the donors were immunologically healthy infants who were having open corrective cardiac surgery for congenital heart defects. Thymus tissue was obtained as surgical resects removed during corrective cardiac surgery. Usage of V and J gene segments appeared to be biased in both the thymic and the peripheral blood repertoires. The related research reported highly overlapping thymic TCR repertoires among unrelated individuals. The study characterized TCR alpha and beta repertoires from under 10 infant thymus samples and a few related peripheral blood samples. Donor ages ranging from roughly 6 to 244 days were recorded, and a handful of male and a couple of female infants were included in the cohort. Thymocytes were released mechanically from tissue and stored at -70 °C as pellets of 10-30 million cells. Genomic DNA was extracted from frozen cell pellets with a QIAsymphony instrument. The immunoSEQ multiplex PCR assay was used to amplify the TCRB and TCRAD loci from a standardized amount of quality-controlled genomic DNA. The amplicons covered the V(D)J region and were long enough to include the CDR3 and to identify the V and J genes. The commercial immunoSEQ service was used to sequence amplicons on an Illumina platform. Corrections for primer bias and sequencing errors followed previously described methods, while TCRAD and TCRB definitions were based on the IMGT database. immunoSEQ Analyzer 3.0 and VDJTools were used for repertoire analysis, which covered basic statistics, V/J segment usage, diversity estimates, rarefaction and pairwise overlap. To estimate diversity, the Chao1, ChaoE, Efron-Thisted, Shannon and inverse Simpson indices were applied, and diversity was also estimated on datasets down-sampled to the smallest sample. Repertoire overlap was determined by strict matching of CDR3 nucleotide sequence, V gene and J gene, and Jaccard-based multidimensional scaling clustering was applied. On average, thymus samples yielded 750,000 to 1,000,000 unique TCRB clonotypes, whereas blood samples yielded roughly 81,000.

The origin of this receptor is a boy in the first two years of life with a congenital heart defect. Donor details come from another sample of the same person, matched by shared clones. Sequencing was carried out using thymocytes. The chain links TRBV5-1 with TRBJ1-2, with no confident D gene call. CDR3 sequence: CASRVDTIRSQMIYGYTF. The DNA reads TGCGCCAGCAGGGTAGATACCATACGCTCTCAAATGATTTATGGCTACACCTTC.